This record concerns one T cell receptor (beta chain) sequence. Its antigen is unknown. Base qualities are not recorded, but no much larger clone differs from it by a single base. The data originate from a study of blood T cell repertoires in COVID-19 (TCRdb year 2020). In terms of the full investigation: The collaborator samples originated in the United States, Italy and Spain and spanned the acute and convalescent phases of COVID-19. The repertoires were released in a freely available public database meant as a resource for research on the immune response to SARS-CoV-2. Subjects who had been exposed to COVID-19, were actively infected with it, or had recovered from it provided the deeply sampled blood TCRbeta repertoires that made up the dataset. A de-identified subject ID, COVID-19 status, age in years and sex were almost always included in the sample metadata. Samples were obtained from the ongoing ImmuneRACE study (first 160 participants) and from 1,254 subjects provided by 6 global collaborators. The material from the prospective study consisted of cDNA or gDNA derived from T cells, B-cell-depleted T cells, or PBMCs. Where HLA class I and class II types were available, the types were taken from metadata supplied by the sample provider, not from assay-based typing.

Each collaborating institution followed its own protocols to collect whole blood in K2EDTA tubes. For TCRbeta analysis, collaborators shipped samples in one of three forms: frozen whole blood, isolated PBMCs, or DNA extracted from either of those sample types. TCRbeta CDR3 regions were amplified from genomic DNA by means of the immunoSEQ Assay, a bias-controlled multiplex PCR. As for the original processing: Nucleated cell counts per sample were estimated from amplification of reference gene primers within the assay. To quantify the absolute abundance of each unique TCRbeta CDR3 rearrangement, sequence reads were collapsed and filtered. For each sample, productive Simpson clonality was calculated by taking the square root of Simpson's diversity index across productive rearrangements. TCRdb's version of the immuneACCESS table is confined to in-frame rearrangements and falls short of the full clone set. An unresolved V gene accounts for under half of the shortfall where checked; the remainder is of unknown origin. The D gene and trimming were derived from the DNA, and the V and J assignments and clone size from that table. This sample is represented by about 98,000 clones; 80% to 85% of them were singletons. 3.5% to 5% of the sample lies in the top ten.

What the research found in general, with its limitations: The quantity of clinical and demographic metadata differed by source and by participant and was supplied without curation.

This TCR derives from a man aged 55-75 years with acute or convalescent COVID-19. What was sequenced was peripheral blood.

In nucleotide form, the sequence is TGCGCCACCGGGGGTGGCACTGCCTACGAGCAGTACTTC. Translated, it gives CATGGGTAYEQYF. This sequence uses TRBV10-2 and TRBJ2-7, with TRBD2 tentatively as D gene (6 bases match). Reading the germline V gene gives CDR1 WSHSY and CDR2 SAAADI. V is reduced by 10 bases and J by 2 bases, leaving a spacing of 15 bases between them. Including cysteine and phenylalanine, the CDR3 has 13 amino acids. Only the CDR3 region is kept as DNA, spanning 39 bases read in frame from base 1.